This paragraph reports one T cell receptor (beta chain). This sample stems from a study of OX40 agonist ivuxolimab in advanced cancers. At the level of the study: Anti-PD-1, anti-PD-L1 or anti-CTLA-4 therapy given earlier was allowed, and 40% had some.

TCRdb's copy holds only in-frame clones and misses some; the assay was immunoSEQ multiplex PCR. The sample records about 92,000 clones, around nine tenths being singletons. The CDR3 length is 15 residues. From germline, CDR1 is KGHSH and CDR2 LQKENI. With V trimmed by 4 bases and J by 1 base, 6 bases remained unmatched. The receptor was derived from an adult with an advanced solid tumor such as melanoma, head and neck, liver or kidney cancer. This specimen consisted of CD4+ or CD8+ T cells sorted from blood, obtained in a trial of the OX40 agonist ivuxolimab. The genes are TRBV18 and TRBJ2-5; 7 bases align to TRBD1. DNA for the CDR3: TGTGCCAGCTCACTCTACGGGACAGTCCAAGAGACCCAGTACTTC. This encodes CASSLYGTVQETQYF.